This TCR beta chain was captured by sequencing in a study of T cell changes during pregnancy in multiple sclerosis. The CDR3 is 15 amino acids. Trimming took 0 bases from V and 10 from J; bases not matched to a gene: 5. CDR1 and CDR2 (germline): MNHNS, SASEGT. Repertoires were generated with immunoSEQ multiplex PCR, while TCRdb's copy carries only in-frame clones and drops some. The profile shows tens of thousands of clones, 90% to 95% of them singletons. This TCR was recovered from a female donor in good health, enrolled as a control in a pregnancy study. The rearrangement links TRBV6-1 to TRBJ1-6, with 8 bases lining up with TRBD1. The sample consisted of peripheral blood, taken in the third trimester of pregnancy. Written as DNA, the CDR3 is TGTGCCAGCAGTGAAGCTGGACAGGGTTCATCACCCCTCCACTTT. It translates to CASSEAGQGSSPLHF.